Shown below are 30 T cell receptor beta chains from a single sample sequenced in a study of cytomegalovirus exposure and HLA in healthy donors. 13 Jbeta primers and 60 Vbeta primers were used for the PCR. Generated by immunoSEQ multiplex PCR, the TCRdb table keeps only in-frame clones and is missing some. The sample records 72,000 or so clones, approximately 81% being singletons. The source material was PBMCs. These receptors all come from a young woman in good health and CMV-seropositive.

This clone was seen more than once but under ten times. The germline gene is not matched at one end of the junction; a read error may be the cause. J is TRBJ2-7 and V is TRBV6-5; TRBD1 is a possible D gene (5 bases). Germline V gene data show CDR1 as MNHEY and CDR2 as SVGAGI. The CDR3 is 12 residues long. The CDR3 loop is CASGAFSDEQYF. CDR3 nucleotide sequence: TGTGCCAGCGGGGCTTTCTCCGACGAGCAGTACTTC.

This chain links TRBV30 with TRBJ1-1; 8 bases map to TRBD1. V trimming: 1 base; J trimming: 4 bases; junction bases outside the gene matches: 2. This CDR3 has 13 residues. Per the germline V gene, CDR1 is GTSNPN and CDR2 is SVGIG (reference sequence). Here the CDR3 reads CAWSGTGSTEAFF. CDR3 nucleotide sequence: TGTGCCTGGAGTGGGACAGGGAGCACTGAAGCTTTCTTT.

This chain uses TRBV4-3 with TRBJ2-1, with 8 bases fitting TRBD1. Germline V gene sequence: CDR1 LGHNA, CDR2 YSLEER. CDR3 size: 16 residues. Losses at the gene ends were 1 base for V and 6 bases for J; bases not matched to a gene: 8. For the CDR3, the DNA is TGCGCCAGCAGCCAAGCGGGGACAGGAGGAGTCAATGAGCAGTTCTTC. Translating it yields CASSQAGTGGVNEQFF.

J is TRBJ1-4 and V is TRBV5-1; no clear D. This CDR3 spans 14 amino acids. CDR1 and CDR2 (germline): SGHRS, YFSETQ. The germline V and J ends were trimmed by 7 bases and 0 bases, with 10 bases remaining between them. The CDR3 nucleotides are TGCGCCAGCTCCGTGTTAACAACTAATGAAAAACTGTTTTTT. Translating it yields CASSVLTTNEKLFF.

V gene TRBV30 combines with J gene TRBJ1-4, with D perhaps matching TRBD1 (5 bases). V lost 8 bases to trimming and J lost 4 bases, with 11 bases between them. The CDR3 sequence is 12 residues long. CDR1 and CDR2 from the germline V gene are GTSNPN and SVGIG (reference sequence). CDR3 in amino acids: CAGGAVNEKLFF. For the CDR3, the DNA is TGTGCCGGAGGGGCGGTTAATGAAAAACTGTTTTTT.

The chain employs TRBV2 and TRBJ2-2; 7 bases align to TRBD1. The V gene end was trimmed by 8 bases and the J gene end by 1 base; junction bases not matched to a gene: 4. This CDR3 is built from 14 residues. Germline-derived CDR1 and CDR2 are SNHLY and FYNNEI. CDR3 sequence reads: CASVYRGNTGELFF. Here the CDR3 DNA reads TGTGCCAGCGTATACAGGGGGAACACCGGGGAGCTGTTTTTT. Combining the CDR3 with reference TRBV2 and TRBJ2-2 gives the whole variable domain EPEVTQTPSHQVTQMGQEVILRCVPISNHLYFYWYRQILGQKVEFLVSFYNNEISEKSEIFDDQFSVERPDGSNFTLKIRSTKLEDSAMYFCASVYRGNTGELFFGEGSRLTVL.

This clone has a single count. This chain connects TRBV5-4 to TRBJ2-1, with 13 bases lining up with TRBD2. CDR1 is SGHNT and CDR2 is YYREEE in the germline V gene (reference sequence). The length of the CDR3 is 15 residues. The junction had 4 bases not matched to a gene; V was cut back by 1 base and J by 9 bases. CDR3 in DNA: TGTGCCAGCAGCTTGCGGACTAGCGGGAGTTCTGAGCAGTTCTTC. Translated, it gives CASSLRTSGSSEQFF.

This clone showed up just once. The CDR3 reads CASSSLSYEQYF. CDR3 nucleotides: TGTGCCAGCAGCTCCCTCTCCTACGAGCAGTACTTC. The rearrangement links TRBV7-2 to TRBJ2-7; D not resolved. The CDR3 length is 12 residues. Trimming shortened V by 4 bases and J by 0 bases, and 4 bases separated the two germline ends. Germline V gives CDR1 SGHTA, CDR2 FQGNSA.

The chain recombines TRBV28 with TRBJ1-1; 11 bases are a match to TRBD1. Unmatched junction bases numbered 6, after V lost 3 bases and J lost 0 bases. The CDR3 spans 17 residues. Germline values: CDR1 MDHEN, CDR2 SYDVKM. The CDR3 loop is CASSFHRTGGLNTEAFF. For the CDR3, the DNA is TGTGCCAGCAGTTTTCACCGGACAGGGGGCTTGAACACTGAAGCTTTCTTT. The variable domain in full, completed from reference TRBV28 and TRBJ1-1, reads DVKVTQSSRYLVKRTGEKVFLECVQDMDHENMFWYRQDPGLGLRLIYFSYDVKMKEKGDIPEGYSVSREKKERFSLILESASTNQTSMYLCASSFHRTGGLNTEAFFGQGTRLTVV.

The chain combines TRBV4-2 with TRBJ2-1, with 8 bases identical to TRBD1. This CDR3 has 17 residues. Germline assignment: CDR1 LGHNA and CDR2 YNFKEQ. The trim removed 3 bases at V and 6 bases at J, leaving 13 bases unmatched. CDR3 coding DNA: TGTGCCAGCAGCCAGGCAACAGGGGGGAACAAGGTCAATGAGCAGTTCTTC. Protein: CASSQATGGNKVNEQFF.

The genes are TRBV19 and TRBJ1-1, with 8 nucleotides matching TRBD1. Germline assignment: CDR1 LNHDA and CDR2 SQIVND (reference sequence). Losses at the gene ends were 3 bases for V and 5 bases for J; bases not matched to a gene: 14. The CDR3 totals 17 residues. The CDR3 spells CASSIGRQGKFGTEAFF. As DNA, the CDR3 is TGTGCCAGTAGTATCGGTAGACAGGGGAAGTTTGGGACTGAAGCTTTCTTT.

The chain combines TRBV30 with TRBJ2-1, with 10 nucleotides matching TRBD2. Germline-derived CDR1 and CDR2 are GTSNPN and SVGIG (reference sequence). This CDR3 has 15 amino acids. The junction had 6 bases not matched to a gene; V was cut back by 5 bases and J by 2 bases. The CDR3 reads CAWGVGTSAYNEQFF. The CDR3 coding sequence is TGTGCCTGGGGAGTCGGGACTAGCGCCTACAATGAGCAGTTCTTC.

The chain uses TRBV29-1 and TRBJ2-3, with TRBD2 identical over 9 bases. Germline lookup yields CDR1 SQVTM and CDR2 ANQGSEA. V lost 4 bases to trimming and J lost 3 bases; unmatched junction nucleotides: 5. The CDR3 consists of 14 residues. The DNA of the CDR3 is TGCAGCGTTGTTGGTAGCGGGAGAACAGATACGCAGTATTTT. This gives the protein CSVVGSGRTDTQYF.

The gene calls are TRBV10-3 and TRBJ2-5; unclear D gene. The V gene's germline CDR1 is ENHRY and CDR2 SYGVKD. The V gene lost 4 bases and the J gene lost 1 base, with 7 bases spanning the gap. This CDR3 contains 13 residues. The CDR3 DNA follows: TGTGCCATCAGTGGTGGGCCCCAAGAGACCCAGTACTTC. The encoded protein is CAISGGPQETQYF.

This chain's CDR3 is CASIKAGTGIHGYTF. In DNA, the CDR3 is TGTGCCAGTATTAAAGCCGGGACAGGGATTCATGGCTACACCTTC. The chain recombines TRBV19 with TRBJ1-2; 9 bases are shared with TRBD1. The CDR3 has 15 amino acids. CDR1 is LNHDA and CDR2 is SQIVND in the germline V gene (reference sequence). The junction had 12 bases not matched to a gene; V was cut back by 7 bases and J by 6 bases.

About this clone itself: This CDR3 is also generated by other DNA sequences in the sample. The chain employs TRBV7-2 and TRBJ1-1; D remains unclear. Looked up from germline, CDR1 is SGHTA and CDR2 is FQGNSA. V lost 1 base and J 4 bases, leaving 7 bases between the germline ends. This CDR3 has 13 amino acids. CDR3 DNA: TGTGCCAGCAGCTTAGGGGGAGGCACTGAAGCTTTCTTT. Amino acids: CASSLGGGTEAFF. Supplemented by reference TRBV7-2 and TRBJ1-1, the full variable domain reads GAGVSQSPSNKVTEKGKDVELRCDPISGHTALYWYRQSLGQGLEFLIYFQGNSAPDKSGLPSDRFSAERTGGSVSTLTIQRTQQEDSAVYLCASSLGGGTEAFFGQGTRLTVV.

Concerning this clone itself: Relative to the germline gene, one junction end is altered; a read error may explain this. This chain joins TRBV6-5 and TRBJ2-7, with D maybe TRBD1 (5 bases). Per germline, CDR1 MNHEY and CDR2 SVGAGI. This CDR3 contains 14 residues. The CDR3 here is CASSYSRQGYEQCF. The CDR3 DNA reads TGTGCCAGCAGTTACTCGAGGCAGGGCTACGAGCAGTGCTTC.

The gene calls are TRBV18 and TRBJ2-7; TRBD2 agrees at 11 bases. CDR3 length equals 20 residues. The germline CDR1 and CDR2 sequences are KGHSH and LQKENI. The V and J ends lost 1 base and 4 bases, in that order; junction bases with no gene match: 18. Written as DNA, the CDR3 is TGTGCCAGCTCACCACGCGGGCCGGGTCTAGCGGGGGGTAGTGGATACGAGCAGTACTTC. Encoded protein: CASSPRGPGLAGGSGYEQYF. The whole variable domain, remainder taken from reference TRBV18 and TRBJ2-7, is NAGVMQNPRHLVRRRGQEARLRCSPMKGHSHVYWYRQLPEEGLKFMVYLQKENIIDESGMPKERFSAEFPKEGPSILRIQQVVRGDSAAYFCASSPRGPGLAGGSGYEQYFGPGTRLTVT.

This chain uses TRBV19 with TRBJ1-2; tentatively, D is TRBD1 (6 bases). The CDR3 contains 13 residues. Germline CDR1 reads LNHDA; CDR2 reads SQIVND (reference sequence). V was pared by 3 bases and J by 3 bases, with 8 bases between. The CDR3 nucleotides are TGTGCCAGTAGTATCCGACAGGACTATGGCTACACCTTC. This codes for CASSIRQDYGYTF. The full variable domain, completed using reference TRBV19 and TRBJ1-2, is DGGITQSPKYLFRKEGQNVTLSCEQNLNHDAMYWYRQDPGQGLRLIYYSQIVNDFQKGDIAEGYSVSREKKESFPLTVTSAQKNPTAFYLCASSIRQDYGYTFGSGTRLTVV.

The table lists this clone with a count of one. This chain links TRBV4-3 with TRBJ2-5; 12 bases agree with TRBD2. Germline CDR1 is LGHNA and CDR2 is YSLEER. The CDR3 totals 18 residues. The V gene end was trimmed by 0 bases and the J gene end by 5 bases; junction bases not matched to a gene: 10. The DNA for the CDR3 is TGCGCCAGCAGCCAAGAAAAGGGAACTAGCGGGAGGTGGGAGACCCAGTACTTC. Translated, it gives CASSQEKGTSGRWETQYF.

The chain uses TRBV7-2 and TRBJ2-3; the match to TRBD2 covers 9 bases. The CDR3 totals 16 residues. CDR1 is SGHTA and CDR2 is FQGNSA in the germline V gene. V trimming: 6 bases; J trimming: 4 bases; junction bases outside the gene matches: 11. CDR3 in DNA: TGTGCCAGCAGTACAGGGGCGGGAGGGCCGGCAGATACGCAGTATTTT. As protein: CASSTGAGGPADTQYF. The whole variable domain, remainder taken from reference TRBV7-2 and TRBJ2-3, is GAGVSQSPSNKVTEKGKDVELRCDPISGHTALYWYRQSLGQGLEFLIYFQGNSAPDKSGLPSDRFSAERTGGSVSTLTIQRTQQEDSAVYLCASSTGAGGPADTQYFGPGTRLTVL.

This sequence joins TRBV21-1 and TRBJ2-2; TRBD2, the table's D call, was not compared with the DNA. TRBV21-1 is a known pseudogene. The CDR3 runs 17 residues. DNA for the CDR3: TGTGCCAGCAGCAAAGGCACCGGGAGTGGTTATGGCGGGGAGCTGTTTTTT. Amino acids: CASSKGTGSGYGGELFF.

The count of this clone is one. The chain couples TRBV30 to TRBJ1-3; tentatively, D is TRBD1 (6 bases). The CDR3 runs to 14 residues. Trimming cost V 3 bases and J 2 bases, with 11 bases left between them. The germline V gene has CDR1 GTSNPN and CDR2 SVGIG (reference sequence). The CDR3 DNA is TGTGCCTGGAGCGCCGGGACAACTGGAAACACCATATATTTT. Translation gives CAWSAGTTGNTIYF.

This clone was detected once. The V and J genes are TRBV5-5 and TRBJ2-1; D may be TRBD1 (6 bases). Trimming took 0 bases from V and 10 from J, leaving 14 bases between them. Germline V gene lookup returns CDR1 SGHKS and CDR2 YYEKEE (reference sequence). There are 14 residues in the CDR3. DNA for the CDR3: TGTGCCAGCAGCTTGGAAGCCAGGGGAGAGGAGCAGTTCTTC. The encoded protein is CASSLEARGEEQFF.

The rearrangement joins TRBV6-1 to TRBJ1-2; no reliable D call. The CDR3 is 13 amino acids. Between the trimmed V and J ends, which lost 5 bases and 6 bases, there was a span of 13 bases. The germline V gene has CDR1 MNHNS and CDR2 SASEGT. The CDR3 loop reads CASSLDLKNGYTF. DNA for the CDR3: TGTGCCAGCAGTTTAGACTTAAAGAATGGCTACACCTTC.

The J gene is TRBJ2-1, the V gene TRBV27, with TRBD1 matching 9 bases. Germline assignment: CDR1 MNHEY and CDR2 SMNVEV (reference sequence). The CDR3 is 15 amino acids. V shed 5 bases, J shed 8 bases, and the junction held 10 bases outside the gene matches. DNA of the CDR3: TGTGCCAGCAGTGATAGGACAGGGGTTAGCGATGAGCAGTTCTTC. Its protein product is CASSDRTGVSDEQFF.

This clone has a single count. The V and J genes are TRBV19 and TRBJ2-7; 7 bases map to TRBD1. Germline trimming cut 4 bases from V and 6 bases from J; bases unmatched to any gene: 6. The germline CDR1 and CDR2 sequences are LNHDA and SQIVND (reference sequence). The CDR3 extends over 13 amino acids. The CDR3 coding sequence is TGTGCCAGTAGTACATATGGGACAGCCGAGCAGTACTTC. It encodes CASSTYGTAEQYF.

The V gene is TRBV10-2, the J gene TRBJ2-1, with D possibly TRBD2 on 6 matching bases. CDR1 is WSHSY, CDR2 SAAADI, per germline. V lost 1 base, J lost 0 bases, and 13 bases lay in between. The CDR3 runs to 17 residues. The CDR3 DNA is TGCGCCAGCAGTGAGTTTGCGGGGTCGAGCTCCTACAATGAGCAGTTCTTC. This sequence encodes CASSEFAGSSSYNEQFF.

The chain employs TRBV7-2 and TRBJ2-2; D is uncertain. Looked up from germline, CDR1 is SGHTA and CDR2 is FQGNSA. CDR3 size: 15 residues. V was cut by 3 bases and J by 3 bases, with 11 bases left in between. The CDR3 protein is CASSFGDSYTGELFF. CDR3 sequence (DNA): TGTGCCAGCAGCTTCGGTGACTCTTACACCGGGGAGCTGTTTTTT.

This clone has more than one count but fewer than ten. The CDR3 nucleotides are TGTGCCAGTAGTATCGGTCCGAACACTGAAGCTTTCTTT. It encodes CASSIGPNTEAFF. V is TRBV19 and J is TRBJ1-1; D unresolved. V was shortened by 3 bases and J by 1 base, with 6 bases between the two germline ends. The V gene's germline CDR1 is LNHDA and CDR2 SQIVND (reference sequence). CDR3 length: 13 residues. The variable domain in full, with the rest retrieved from reference TRBV19 and TRBJ1-1, is DGGITQSPKYLFRKEGQNVTLSCEQNLNHDAMYWYRQDPGQGLRLIYYSQIVNDFQKGDIAEGYSVSREKKESFPLTVTSAQKNPTAFYLCASSIGPNTEAFFGQGTRLTVV.